Below are 18 T cell receptor beta chains sequenced from a single sample in a study of blood T cell repertoires in COVID-19. The assay was immunoSEQ multiplex PCR, and TCRdb's table has in-frame clones only and misses some. This table has about 160,000 clones, 85% to 90% appearing once. Sequencing used peripheral blood. These receptors all stem from a woman in her 70s with COVID-19, enrolled during active disease.

The gene calls are TRBV28 and TRBJ1-2; tentatively, D is TRBD1 (6 bases). V was pared by 6 bases and J by 5 bases, with 19 bases between. The germline V gene has CDR1 MDHEN and CDR2 SYDVKM. The CDR3 sequence is 15 residues long. The CDR3 region has the DNA TGTGCCAGCAGGTGGGCCGGGACAATGAATTATGGCTACACCTTC. It codes for CASRWAGTMNYGYTF.

The chain couples TRBV24-1 to TRBJ2-5; 9 bases agree with TRBD2. The CDR3 spans 15 residues. Germline trimming cut 6 bases from V and 3 bases from J; bases unmatched to any gene: 7. Per the germline V gene, CDR1 is KGHDR and CDR2 is SFDVKD. The CDR3 nucleotides are TGTGCCACCAGTTCTTACTTAGCGGGGGAAGAGACCCAGTACTTC. Residues: CATSSYLAGEETQYF.

Remarks on this clone: The limits of the CDR3 on the DNA are not certain, so only TCRdb's listed CDR3 is given. The chain couples TRBV5-6 to TRBJ2-3; the listed D gene, TRBD2, was not tested against the DNA. Termini included, the CDR3 measures 15 amino acids. CDR1 and CDR2 (germline): SGHDT, YYEEEE. CDR3 amino acids: CASSLRVASGARSIF.

The genes are TRBV12-3 or TRBV12-4 and TRBJ1-1; 8 positions agree with TRBD1. This CDR3 contains 13 residues. The J segment lost 3 bases and the V segment lost 6 bases, leaving 3 bases of the junction unmatched. The CDR3 here is CASSLDRDTEAFF. DNA of the CDR3: TGTGCCAGCAGCCTGGACAGGGACACTGAAGCTTTCTTT.

The genes are TRBV28 and TRBJ2-3; no reliable D call. V was pared by 2 bases and J by 3 bases, with 6 bases between. The CDR3 has 13 amino acids. Germline CDR1 MDHEN, CDR2 SYDVKM. The CDR3 loop reads CASSLRGTDTQYF. The CDR3 DNA follows: TGTGCCAGCAGTTTAAGAGGTACAGATACGCAGTATTTT.

The chain couples TRBV3-1 (or the pseudogene TRBV3-2) to TRBJ2-5; 7 positions match TRBD2. This CDR3 is 14 amino acids long. Trimming cost V 4 bases and J 5 bases; bases outside gene matches: 7. The germline CDR1 and CDR2 sequences are LGHDT and YNNKEL (reference sequence). Here the CDR3 reads CASSRSAGVETQYF. CDR3 DNA: TGTGCCAGCAGCCGTTCGGCGGGGGTGGAGACCCAGTACTTC.

Concerning this clone: Other DNA variants within this sample encode the same CDR3. This sequence joins TRBV29-1 and TRBJ2-5; possible D gene TRBD2, 6 bases. The CDR3 covers 14 residues. V was clipped by 6 bases and J by 4 bases, with 18 bases between them. From germline, CDR1 is SQVTM and CDR2 ANQGSEA. For the CDR3, the DNA is TGCAGCGTGGGGGGACTGGGTGGGGGAGAGACCCAGTACTTC. Its protein product is CSVGGLGGGETQYF.

The CDR3 nucleotides read TGCGCCAGCAGCCTAAGCTTCGGTCAGCCCCAGCATTTT. It translates to CASSLSFGQPQHF. The rearrangement links TRBV5-1 to TRBJ1-5, with D uncertain. CDR3 length: 13 amino acids. Trimming stripped 4 bases from V and 6 bases from J, with 11 bases between. Germline V lookup: CDR1 SGHRS, CDR2 YFSETQ. Drawing the rest from reference TRBV5-1 and TRBJ1-5, the complete variable domain is KAGVTQTPRYLIKTRGQQVTLSCSPISGHRSVSWYQQTPGQGLQFLFEYFSETQRNKGNFPGRFSGRQFSNSRSEMNVSTLELGDSALYLCASSLSFGQPQHFGDGTRLSIL.

The chain carries TRBV27 and TRBJ1-2, with 11 bases that match TRBD1. The germline V gene encodes CDR1 MNHEY and CDR2 SMNVEV (reference sequence). The CDR3 consists of 15 residues. V was clipped by 5 bases and J by 7 bases; unmatched bases: 9. CDR3 sequence (DNA): TGTGCCAGCAGTCTCGGGACAGGGGGGTACGGTGGCTACACCTTC. Amino acids: CASSLGTGGYGGYTF.

This clone was seen a handful of times. The chain carries TRBV7-3 and TRBJ2-1; 9 bases fit TRBD2. The CDR3 totals 15 residues. CDR1 is SGHTA and CDR2 is FQGTGA in the germline V gene. Trimming cost V 5 bases and J 8 bases; bases outside gene matches: 10. DNA for the CDR3: TGTGCCAGCAGCCCGCGGCGGGGGGGCCTAGATGAGCAGTTCTTC. Its translation: CASSPRRGGLDEQFF.

The CDR3 sequence: CAISDGTGRAKNIQYF. DNA for the CDR3: TGTGCCATCAGTGATGGGACAGGGAGAGCCAAAAACATTCAGTACTTC. This rearrangement joins TRBV10-3 to TRBJ2-4, with 9 bases identical to TRBD1. CDR1 is ENHRY, CDR2 SYGVKD, per germline. The V segment lost 3 bases and the J segment 0 bases; nucleotides outside the gene matches: 3. This CDR3 has 16 amino acids.

V gene TRBV3-1 (or the pseudogene TRBV3-2) combines with J gene TRBJ2-1; D perhaps matches TRBD2 (5 bases). Germline-derived CDR1 and CDR2 are LGHDT and YNNKEL (reference sequence). Trimming shortened V by 6 bases and J by 8 bases, and 20 bases separated the two germline ends. The CDR3 is 15 amino acids. This chain's CDR3 is CASSVGRNYGDEQFF. Written as DNA, the CDR3 is TGTGCCAGCAGTGTAGGGCGGAACTACGGGGATGAGCAGTTCTTC.

As to this clone: At one end, the junction sequence differs from germline, possibly due to a read error. The gene calls are TRBV29-1 and TRBJ1-1; 7 bases map to TRBD1. CDR3 length: 10 amino acids. CDR1 SQVTM and CDR2 ANQGSEA come from the germline V gene. The CDR3 region has the DNA TGTAAAGTCACAGGGGATGCGGCTTTCTTT. Amino acid sequence: CKVTGDAAFF.

This chain joins TRBV7-3 and TRBJ2-3, with TRBD1 matching 9 bases. Germline V lookup: CDR1 SGHTA, CDR2 FQGTGA. Germline trimming cut 5 bases from V and 3 bases from J; bases unmatched to any gene: 6. The CDR3 consists of 15 residues. Here the CDR3 DNA reads TGTGCCAGCAGCCCCCGTGACAGGGGGACAGATACGCAGTATTTT. It yields the protein CASSPRDRGTDTQYF.

The CDR3 reads CASSQELAVYNEQFF. DNA for the CDR3: TGTGCCAGCAGCCAAGAGCTAGCGGTGTACAATGAGCAGTTCTTC. This rearrangement joins TRBV3-1 (or the pseudogene TRBV3-2) to TRBJ2-1; 7 nucleotides match TRBD2. Losses at the gene ends were 0 bases for V and 4 bases for J; bases not matched to a gene: 3. This CDR3 region has 15 residues. Germline V lookup: CDR1 LGHDT, CDR2 YNNKEL (reference sequence).

This clone has a handful of counts. The J gene is TRBJ1-6, the V gene TRBV5-1; D not certain. This CDR3 comprises 14 residues. Germline loops: CDR1 SGHRS, CDR2 YFSETQ. Between the trimmed V and J ends, which lost 0 bases and 5 bases, there was a span of 6 bases. The CDR3 reads CASSLGQNNSPLHF. The CDR3 bases are TGCGCCAGCAGCTTGGGTCAGAATAATTCACCCCTCCACTTT.

The V and J genes are TRBV9 and TRBJ1-4; 10 bases line up with TRBD1. The CDR3 loop spans 15 amino acids. The V gene end was trimmed by 4 bases and the J gene end by 5 bases; junction bases not matched to a gene: 5. Germline V gene data show CDR1 as SGDLS and CDR2 as YYNGEE. For the CDR3, the DNA is TGTGCCAGCAGCCTCCGGACAGGGGGAAATGAAAAACTGTTTTTT. Residues: CASSLRTGGNEKLFF.

The genes are TRBV11-2 and TRBJ1-1; D call uncertain. CDR3 length: 14 residues. Germline CDR1 and CDR2: SGHAT and FQNNGV. Trimming cost V 0 bases and J 3 bases, with 8 bases left between them. This CDR3 is CASSLELAYTEAFF. In DNA form, the CDR3 reads TGTGCCAGCAGCTTAGAACTAGCGTACACTGAAGCTTTCTTT.